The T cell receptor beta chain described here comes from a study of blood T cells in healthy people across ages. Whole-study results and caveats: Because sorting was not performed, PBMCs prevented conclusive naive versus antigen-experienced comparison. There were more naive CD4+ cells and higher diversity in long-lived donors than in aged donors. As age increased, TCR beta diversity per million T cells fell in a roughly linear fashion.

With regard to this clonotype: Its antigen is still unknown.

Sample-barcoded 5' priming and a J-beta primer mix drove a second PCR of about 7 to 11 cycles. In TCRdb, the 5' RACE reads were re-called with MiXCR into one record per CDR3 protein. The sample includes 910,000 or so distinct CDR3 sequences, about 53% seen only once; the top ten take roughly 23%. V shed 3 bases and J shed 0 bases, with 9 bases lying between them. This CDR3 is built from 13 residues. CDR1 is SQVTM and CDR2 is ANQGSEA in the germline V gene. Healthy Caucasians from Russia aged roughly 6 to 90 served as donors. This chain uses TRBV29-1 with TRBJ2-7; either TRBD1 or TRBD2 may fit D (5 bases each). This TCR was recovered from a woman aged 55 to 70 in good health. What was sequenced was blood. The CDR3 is CSVEGRTSYEQYF. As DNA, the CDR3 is TGCAGCGTTGAGGGACGTACCTCCTACGAGCAGTACTTC.